The 9 T cell receptor beta chains in this list originate from one sample, sequenced in a study of CD8 T cells in Susac syndrome. Random hexamers were used to reverse transcribe the RNA input (about 0.45 to 1 ug). TCRdb used MiXCR to reprocess the immunoSEQ multiplex PCR reads, holding one entry per CDR3 protein. The table lists some 260,000 distinct CDR3 sequences, 70% to 90% of them singletons. Specimen: CD8+ T cells from PBMCs. The receptors come from a human donor with multiple sclerosis.

V gene TRBV7-3 combines with J gene TRBJ2-3, with 10 bases matching TRBD2. The germline V gene has CDR1 SGHTA and CDR2 FQGTGA. This CDR3 is built from 15 residues. The ends lost 0 bases at V and 5 bases at J; junction bases unmatched: 2. DNA of the CDR3: TGTGCCAGCAGCTTAACCAGCGGGAGGGGAGATACGCAGTATTTT. This gives the protein CASSLTSGRGDTQYF.

The J gene is TRBJ2-5, the V gene TRBV9; perhaps TRBD2 as D (5 bases). Germline-derived CDR1 and CDR2 are SGDLS and YYNGEE. The length of the CDR3 is 15 residues. V was shortened by 0 bases and J by 1 base, with 10 bases between the two germline ends. The DNA for the CDR3 is TGTGCCAGCAGCGTAGGTGGAGGTACCCAAGAGACCCAGTACTTC. It is translated as CASSVGGGTQETQYF. Variable domain in full (rest from reference TRBV9 and TRBJ2-5): DSGVTQTPKHLITATGQRVTLRCSPRSGDLSVYWYQQSLDQGLQFLIQYYNGEERAKGNILERFSAQQFPDLHSELNLSSLELGDSALYFCASSVGGGTQETQYFGPGTRLLVL.

V gene TRBV7-9 combines with J gene TRBJ2-4; 11 bases agree with TRBD2. V shed 8 bases, J shed 0 bases, and the junction held 12 bases outside the gene matches. The CDR3 totals 18 residues. Germline-derived CDR1 and CDR2 are SEHNR and FQNEAQ (reference sequence). CDR3 protein: CASDPETSGSLAKNIQYF. The CDR3 coding sequence is TGTGCCAGCGATCCGGAAACTAGCGGGAGCCTAGCCAAAAACATTCAGTACTTC. The variable domain in full, completed from reference TRBV7-9 and TRBJ2-4, reads DTGVSQNPRHKITKRGQNVTFRCDPISEHNRLYWYRQTLGQGPEFLTYFQNEAQLEKSRLLSDRFSAERPKGSFSTLEIQRTEQGDSAMYLCASDPETSGSLAKNIQYFGAGTRLSVL.

The chain combines TRBV27 with TRBJ2-4; D not resolved. V dropped 2 bases and J dropped 2 bases, with 4 bases sitting between them. The CDR3 has 13 amino acids. Germline CDR1 reads MNHEY; CDR2 reads SMNVEV (reference sequence). The chain's CDR3 is CASSLGSKNIQYF. The CDR3 DNA reads TGTGCCAGCAGTTTAGGTTCCAAAAACATTCAGTACTTC.

This chain connects TRBV10-3 to TRBJ2-5; TRBD2 agrees at 15 bases. The CDR3 runs to 16 residues. CDR1 ENHRY and CDR2 SYGVKD come from the germline V gene. With V trimmed by 10 bases and J by 3 bases, 9 bases remained unmatched. The CDR3 region has the DNA TGTGCCACCCAGGGACTAGCGGGAGGCGTGAAAGAGACCCAGTACTTC. Translating gives CATQGLAGGVKETQYF.

The chain recombines TRBV27 with TRBJ2-7; D perhaps matches TRBD1 (6 bases). The CDR3 has 13 amino acids. Germline V CDR1 and CDR2: MNHEY, SMNVEV (reference sequence). V was trimmed by 5 bases and J by 2 bases, leaving 10 bases between them. The CDR3, as DNA: TGTGCCAGCAGTCCAGGGGTGGCCTACGAGCAGTACTTC. Its protein is CASSPGVAYEQYF.

The chain recombines TRBV28 with TRBJ2-7; the D is unclear. Germline V gene sequence: CDR1 MDHEN, CDR2 SYDVKM. Trimming removed 4 bases at V and 4 bases at J, with 8 bases between. CDR3 length equals 12 residues. CDR3 in DNA: TGTGCCAGCAGTTCCCCAAAATACGAGCAGTACTTC. Amino acids: CASSSPKYEQYF.

Details on this clonotype: The junction departs from the called germline gene at one end, perhaps through a read error. The J gene is TRBJ2-5, the V gene TRBV7-9, with unresolved D. In germline, CDR1 is SEHNR, CDR2 FQNEAQ (reference sequence). The length of the CDR3 is 13 residues. The CDR3 reads CASSPWQEEIQYF. The CDR3 nucleotides read TGTGCCAGCAGCCCATGGCAGGAAGAGATCCAGTACTTC. Filled out from reference TRBV7-9 and TRBJ2-5, the complete variable domain reads DTGVSQNPRHKITKRGQNVTFRCDPISEHNRLYWYRQTLGQGPEFLTYFQNEAQLEKSRLLSDRFSAERPKGSFSTLEIQRTEQGDSAMYLCASSPWQEEIQYFGPGTRLLVL.

The genes are TRBV23-1 and TRBJ2-6; D unclear. TRBV23-1 is known as an ORF, though its function is uncertain. Trimming removed 2 bases from V and 1 base from J, with 27 bases in between. The CDR3 consists of 22 residues. CDR3 amino acids: CASSQNPRNSRQPQSGANVLTF. CDR3 DNA: TGCGCCAGCAGTCAAAACCCCCGCAACAGCAGACAACCACAATCTGGGGCCAACGTCCTGACTTTC.